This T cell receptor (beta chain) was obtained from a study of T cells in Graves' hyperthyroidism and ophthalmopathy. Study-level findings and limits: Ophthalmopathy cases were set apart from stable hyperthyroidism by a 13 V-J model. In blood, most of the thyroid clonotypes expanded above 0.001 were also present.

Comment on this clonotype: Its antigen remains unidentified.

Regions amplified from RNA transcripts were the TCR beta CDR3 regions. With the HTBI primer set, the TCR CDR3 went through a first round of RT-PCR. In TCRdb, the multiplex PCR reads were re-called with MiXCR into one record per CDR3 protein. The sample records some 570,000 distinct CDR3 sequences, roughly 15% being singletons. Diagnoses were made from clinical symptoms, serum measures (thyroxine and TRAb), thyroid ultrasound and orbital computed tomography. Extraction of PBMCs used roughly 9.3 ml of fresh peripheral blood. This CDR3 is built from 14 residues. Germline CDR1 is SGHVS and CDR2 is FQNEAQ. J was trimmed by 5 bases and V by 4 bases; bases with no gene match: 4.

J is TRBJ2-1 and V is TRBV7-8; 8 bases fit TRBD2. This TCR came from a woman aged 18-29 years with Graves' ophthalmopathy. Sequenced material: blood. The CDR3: CASSSVGGDNEQFF. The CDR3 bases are TGTGCCAGCAGCTCCGTCGGGGGGGACAATGAGCAGTTCTTC.